This T cell receptor beta chain was captured by sequencing in a study of cytomegalovirus exposure and HLA in healthy donors. Whole-study findings and limits: The likely origin of a cluster of highly shared sequence variants was a sequencing artifact. Most subjects had HLA-A and HLA-B alleles reportedly predicted accurately by TCR beta sequences. The study had only CMV serostatus as immune exposure information.

Use of 60 Vbeta and 13 Jbeta primers characterized the PCR. Libraries were prepared by immunoSEQ multiplex PCR; TCRdb keeps only in-frame clonotypes and omits some of them. Here the sample spans more than 110,000 clones, around three quarters being singletons. The CDR3 covers 15 residues. Germline loops: CDR1 SGDLS, CDR2 YYNGEE. V was clipped by 4 bases and J by 8 bases; unmatched bases: 7. Regarding this clone: Its cognate antigen is unknown.

J is TRBJ2-1 and V is TRBV9; 12 nucleotides agree with TRBD2. This receptor was taken from a man between 35 and 55 years old in good health and CMV-seropositive. Sequencing input: PBMCs. The CDR3 spells CASSTGTSGLDEQFF. CDR3 sequence (DNA): TGTGCCAGCAGCACCGGGACTAGCGGGCTCGATGAGCAGTTCTTC.